This T cell receptor beta chain was retrieved from a study of blood T cells in healthy people across ages. The CDR3 runs 16 residues. Germline loops: CDR1 ENHRY, CDR2 SYGVKD. After removal of 8 bases from V and 13 bases from J, the junction contained 20 bases not matched to a gene. The donors, aged about 6 to 95, were healthy Caucasians from Russia. The authors ran a second PCR of 7 to 11 cycles using a sample-barcoded 5' primer and a J-beta primer mix. MiXCR, applied by TCRdb to the 5' RACE reads, yields one record per CDR3 protein. Found here are approximately 600,000 distinct CDR3 sequences, 45% to 65% of them singletons; the top ten hold over 30%.

The sequencing input was blood. The sequence was collected from a man aged 55 to 69 in good health. The chain has TRBV10-3 and TRBJ2-4, with TRBD2 identical over 10 bases. CDR3 in DNA: TGTGCCATCGGGGCTAGCGGGGGTATCACTACGGGGGAGCAGTACTTC. It codes for CAIGASGGITTGEQYF.